This TCR beta chain was sequenced for a study of T cells after yellow fever vaccination. Background on the study: In the case of low-cell-number fractions, SMART-Seq v4 Ultra Low Input was used for preparation. Findings and caveats of the study: Boosting was followed by the reappearance of most primary-vaccination clones (roughly 95% CD4, under 90% CD8).

At least ten counts were recorded for this clonotype. Its antigen is undetermined. TCRdb re-derived calls from the 5' RACE reads in MiXCR, one entry per CDR3 protein. The repertoire holds about 320,000 distinct CDR3 sequences, about 10% seen once, with 3% to 3.5% in the top ten. V was shortened by 0 bases and J by 5 bases, with 13 bases between the two germline ends. The length of the CDR3 is 16 residues. Germline CDR1 reads LGHNA; CDR2 reads YNFKEQ. The source material was CD4+ T cells sorted from PBMCs, sampled 45 days after the yellow fever booster vaccination. The J gene is TRBJ2-2, the V gene TRBV4-2, with D possibly being TRBD1 or TRBD2 (5 bases each). This receptor was taken from a young man who received the YFV17D yellow fever vaccine. The CDR3 loop is CASSQEAAGSTGELFF. The CDR3 DNA follows: TGTGCCAGCAGCCAAGAGGCGGCAGGGAGTACCGGGGAGCTGTTTTTT.